A selection of T cell receptor beta chains follows, all from one sample in a study of cytomegalovirus exposure and HLA in healthy donors. Profiling relied on immunoSEQ multiplex PCR, and the TCRdb table lists in-frame clones only, not all of them. This sample has approximately 100,000 clones, with 76% found just once. The sequenced sample consisted of PBMCs. The source of these receptors is a young woman in good health and CMV-seropositive. CDR3s include the opening cysteine and the closing phenylalanine or tryptophan. D genes are given only for firm matches. Size is omitted from some rows. Given values are once, few, many or a class for expanded clones.

J,V,D,size,CDR3,DNA
TRBJ2-1,TRBV5-8,-,few,CAGKGRWSSYNEQFF,TGTGCAGGAAAGGGGCGTTGGAGCTCCTACAATGAGCAGTTCTTC
TRBJ2-5,TRBV6-9,TRBD2,once,CASSFRPGTRPETQYF,TGTGCCAGCAGTTTCCGTCCCGGGACTAGACCGGAGACCCAGTACTTC
TRBJ1-1,TRBV27,TRBD1,-,CASSFDRVGLTEAFF,TGTGCCAGCAGTTTCGACAGGGTGGGGCTCACTGAAGCTTTCTTT
TRBJ1-2,TRBV7-2,TRBD1,-,CASSLRDRALGGYTF,TGTGCCAGCAGCCTACGGGACAGGGCCTTGGGGGGCTACACCTTC
TRBJ1-6,TRBV5-1,-,-,CASSQVEGGSYNSPLHF,TGCGCCAGCAGTCAGGTAGAAGGGGGCTCCTATAATTCACCCCTCCACTTT
TRBJ2-1,TRBV29-1,TRBD2,-,CSVEGASGRIGEQFF,TGCAGCGTTGAAGGTGCCAGCGGGAGAATCGGTGAGCAGTTCTTC
TRBJ1-1,TRBV7-9,-,-,CSSSLGLSEAFF,TGTTCCAGCAGCTTAGGTCTTTCTGAAGCTTTCTTT
TRBJ1-1,TRBV29-1,-,-,CSVEEARGMNTEAFF,TGCAGCGTTGAGGAGGCCAGGGGTATGAACACTGAAGCTTTCTTT
TRBJ2-7,TRBV6-6,TRBD1,-,CASSFLGQGGYEQYF,TGTGCCAGCAGTTTCCTTGGACAGGGAGGATACGAGCAGTACTTC
TRBJ2-4,TRBV4-1,-,once,CASSQDLGTPTFKTKNIQYF,TGCGCCAGCAGCCAAGATCTCGGGACTCCCACCTTTAAGACCAAAAACATTCAGTACTTC
TRBJ1-5,TRBV15,-,-,CATSRVGGSNQPQHF,TGTGCCACCAGCAGGGTCGGCGGGAGCAATCAGCCCCAGCATTTT
TRBJ2-1,TRBV10-2,-,-,CASSDWGSYNEQFF,TGCGCCAGCAGTGATTGGGGCAGTTACAATGAGCAGTTCTTC
TRBJ2-3,TRBV6-5,-,-,CASGRGPDTQYF,TGTGCCAGCGGGCGGGGGCCAGATACGCAGTATTTT
TRBJ1-4,TRBV5-5,-,few,CASSFHGQKLFF,TGTGCCAGCAGCTTTCACGGTCAAAAACTGTTTTTT
TRBJ2-7,TRBV6-1,TRBD1,once,CASSRDRGTYEQYF,TGTGCCAGCAGCAGGGACAGGGGGACTTACGAGCAGTACTTC
TRBJ2-7,TRBV6-1,TRBD2,few,CASSEGLAGALYEQYF,TGTGCCAGCAGTGAGGGACTAGCGGGAGCCCTCTACGAGCAGTACTTC
TRBJ2-1,TRBV5-1,-,-,CASSLDGESEQFF,TGCGCCAGCAGCTTGGATGGAGAGAGTGAGCAGTTCTTC
TRBJ2-3,TRBV19,-,-,CASSIQGPDTQYF,TGTGCCAGTAGTATTCAGGGTCCCGATACGCAGTATTTT
TRBJ1-2,TRBV10-3,-,few,CAISESIPSQGYGYTF,TGTGCCATCAGTGAGTCCATACCTTCGCAGGGCTATGGCTACACCTTC
TRBJ1-4,TRBV5-6,TRBD1,-,CASSWTGRDEKLFF,TGTGCCAGCAGCTGGACAGGGAGGGATGAAAAACTGTTTTTT
TRBJ2-7,TRBV4-1,TRBD2,few,CASSQAGGSFGEQYF,TGCGCCAGCAGCCAAGCAGGCGGGAGCTTTGGGGAGCAGTACTTC
TRBJ2-5,TRBV6-5,TRBD2,-,CASSYVSGSTGETQYF,TGTGCCAGCAGTTACGTGAGCGGGAGTACGGGGGAGACCCAGTACTTC
TRBJ2-7,TRBV5-4,-,-,CASSLGSTSYEQYF,TGTGCCAGCAGCTTGGGCAGTACCTCCTACGAGCAGTACTTC
TRBJ2-1,TRBV19,TRBD1,-,CASILGQGKNNEQFF,TGTGCCAGTATCCTGGGACAGGGCAAGAACAATGAGCAGTTCTTC
TRBJ2-7,TRBV9,TRBD1,once,CASSVVSRGREMSYEQYF,TGTGCCAGCAGCGTAGTCTCCAGGGGGCGAGAGATGTCCTACGAGCAGTACTTC
TRBJ2-7,TRBV12-2,-,few,CASRSPDTSYEQYF,TGTGCAAGTCGCTCGCCGGACACATCCTACGAGCAGTACTTC
TRBJ2-5,TRBV10-3,TRBD2,-,CAISEGGGETQYF,TGTGCCATCAGTGAGGGGGGAGGGGAGACCCAGTACTTC